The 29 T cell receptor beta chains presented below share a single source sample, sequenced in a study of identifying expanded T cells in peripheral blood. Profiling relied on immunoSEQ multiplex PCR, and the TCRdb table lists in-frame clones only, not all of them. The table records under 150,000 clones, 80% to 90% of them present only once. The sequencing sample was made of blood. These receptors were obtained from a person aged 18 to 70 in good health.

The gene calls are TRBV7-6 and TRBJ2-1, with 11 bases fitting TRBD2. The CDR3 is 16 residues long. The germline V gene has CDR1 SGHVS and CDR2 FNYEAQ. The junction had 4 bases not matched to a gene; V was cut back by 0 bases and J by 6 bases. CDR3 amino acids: CASSLALLAGANEQFF. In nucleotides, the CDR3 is TGTGCCAGCAGCTTAGCCTTACTAGCGGGAGCCAATGAGCAGTTCTTC.

CDR3 loop: CASSLGQGTYNEQFF. CDR3 sequence (DNA): TGTGCCAGCAGCTTAGGGCAGGGTACCTACAATGAGCAGTTCTTC. This chain connects TRBV7-9 to TRBJ2-1; possible D gene TRBD1, 5 bases. The V and J ends lost 1 base and 2 bases respectively, with 9 bases between them. The CDR3 has 15 residues. Germline CDR1 is SEHNR and CDR2 is FQNEAQ (reference sequence). Filled out from reference TRBV7-9 and TRBJ2-1, the complete variable domain reads DTGVSQNPRHKITKRGQNVTFRCDPISEHNRLYWYRQTLGQGPEFLTYFQNEAQLEKSRLLSDRFSAERPKGSFSTLEIQRTEQGDSAMYLCASSLGQGTYNEQFFGPGTRLTVL.

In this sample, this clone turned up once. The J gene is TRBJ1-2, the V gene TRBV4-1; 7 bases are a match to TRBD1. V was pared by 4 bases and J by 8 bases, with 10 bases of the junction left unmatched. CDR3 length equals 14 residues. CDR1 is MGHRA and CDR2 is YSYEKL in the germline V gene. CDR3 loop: CASSPQGWGGGYTF. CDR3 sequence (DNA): TGCGCCAGCAGCCCACAGGGGTGGGGGGGAGGCTACACCTTC.

CDR3 sequence: CASSFRGVDYGYTF. CDR3 DNA sequence: TGTGCCAGCAGCTTCCGAGGGGTAGACTATGGCTACACCTTC. This chain connects TRBV7-9 to TRBJ1-2; possible D gene TRBD1, 5 bases. This CDR3 comprises 14 residues. The V end lost 3 bases, the J end lost 3 bases, and 11 bases lay between the germline ends. From germline, CDR1 is SEHNR and CDR2 FQNEAQ (reference sequence).

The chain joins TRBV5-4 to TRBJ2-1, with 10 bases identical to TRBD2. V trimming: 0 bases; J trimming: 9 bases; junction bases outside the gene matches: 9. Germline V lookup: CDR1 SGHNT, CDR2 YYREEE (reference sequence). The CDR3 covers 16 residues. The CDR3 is CASSLALGLAGGEQFF. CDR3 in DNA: TGTGCCAGCAGCTTGGCCCTTGGGTTAGCGGGAGGTGAGCAGTTCTTC.

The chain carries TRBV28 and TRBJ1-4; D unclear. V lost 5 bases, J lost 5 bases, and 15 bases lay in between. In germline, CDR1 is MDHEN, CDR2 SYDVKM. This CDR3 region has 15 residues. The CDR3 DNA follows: TGTGCCAGCAGTGCCCCCCGGCTTAGAAATGAAAAACTGTTTTTT. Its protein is CASSAPRLRNEKLFF.

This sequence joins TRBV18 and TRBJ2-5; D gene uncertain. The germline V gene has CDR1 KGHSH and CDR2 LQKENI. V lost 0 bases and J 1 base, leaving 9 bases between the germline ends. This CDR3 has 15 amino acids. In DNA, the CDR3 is TGTGCCAGCTCACCACCGACCGCCCCCCAAGAGACCCAGTACTTC. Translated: CASSPPTAPQETQYF.

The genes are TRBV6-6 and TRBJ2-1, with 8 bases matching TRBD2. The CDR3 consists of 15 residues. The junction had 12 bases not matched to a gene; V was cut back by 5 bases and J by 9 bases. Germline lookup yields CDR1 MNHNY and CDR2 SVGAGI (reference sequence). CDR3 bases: TGTGCCAGCAGTCCACTAACCGGGGGGGATGGTGAGCAGTTCTTC. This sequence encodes CASSPLTGGDGEQFF.

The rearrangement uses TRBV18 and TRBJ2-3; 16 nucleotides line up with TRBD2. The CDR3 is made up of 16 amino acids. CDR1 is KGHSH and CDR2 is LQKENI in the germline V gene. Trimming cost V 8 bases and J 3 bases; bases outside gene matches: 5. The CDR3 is CASAPGLAGGTDTQYF. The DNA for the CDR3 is TGTGCCAGCGCCCCGGGACTAGCGGGAGGGACAGATACGCAGTATTTT.

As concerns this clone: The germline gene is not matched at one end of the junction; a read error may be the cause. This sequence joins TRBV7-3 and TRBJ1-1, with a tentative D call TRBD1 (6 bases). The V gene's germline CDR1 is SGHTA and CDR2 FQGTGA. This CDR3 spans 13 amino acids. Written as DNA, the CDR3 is TGTGCCAGCAGCTTTCAGGGGAACTCTGAAGCTTTCTTT. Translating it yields CASSFQGNSEAFF.

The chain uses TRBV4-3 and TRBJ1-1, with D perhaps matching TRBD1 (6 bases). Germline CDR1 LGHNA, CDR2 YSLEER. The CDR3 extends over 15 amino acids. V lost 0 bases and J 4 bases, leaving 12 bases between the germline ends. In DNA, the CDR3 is TGCGCCAGCAGCCAAGATCCCCAGGGGACCACTGAAGCTTTCTTT. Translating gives CASSQDPQGTTEAFF.

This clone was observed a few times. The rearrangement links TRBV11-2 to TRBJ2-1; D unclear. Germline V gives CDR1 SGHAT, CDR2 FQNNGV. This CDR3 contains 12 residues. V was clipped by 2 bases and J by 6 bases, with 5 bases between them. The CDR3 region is CASSLRFNEQFF. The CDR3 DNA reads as TGTGCCAGCAGCTTACGTTTCAATGAGCAGTTCTTC.

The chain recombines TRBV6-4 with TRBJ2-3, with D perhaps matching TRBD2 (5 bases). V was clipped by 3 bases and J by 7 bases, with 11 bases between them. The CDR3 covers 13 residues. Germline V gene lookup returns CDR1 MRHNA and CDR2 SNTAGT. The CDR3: CASSDSAGNTQYF. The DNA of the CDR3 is TGTGCCAGCAGTGATTCGGCGGGCAATACGCAGTATTTT.

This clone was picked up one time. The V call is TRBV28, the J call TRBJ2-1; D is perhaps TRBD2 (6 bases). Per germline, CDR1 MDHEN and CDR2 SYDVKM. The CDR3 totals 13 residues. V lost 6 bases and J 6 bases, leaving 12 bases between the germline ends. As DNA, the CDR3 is TGTGCCAGCAGCGCCCCCGGGGGCAATGAGCAGTTCTTC. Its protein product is CASSAPGGNEQFF.

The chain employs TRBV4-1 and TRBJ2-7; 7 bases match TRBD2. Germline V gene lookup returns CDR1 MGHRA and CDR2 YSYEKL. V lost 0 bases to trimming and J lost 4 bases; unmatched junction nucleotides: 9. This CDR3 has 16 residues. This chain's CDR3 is CASSQEGVAGRYEQYF. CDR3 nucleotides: TGCGCCAGCAGCCAAGAAGGAGTAGCGGGCAGATACGAGCAGTACTTC.

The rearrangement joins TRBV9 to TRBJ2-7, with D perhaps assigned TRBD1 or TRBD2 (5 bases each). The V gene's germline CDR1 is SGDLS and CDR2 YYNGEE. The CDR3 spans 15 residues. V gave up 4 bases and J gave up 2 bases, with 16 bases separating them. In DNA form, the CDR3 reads TGTGCCAGCAGCCCACTAGGGGTCGCTACCTACGAGCAGTACTTC. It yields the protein CASSPLGVATYEQYF.

The CDR3 nucleotides read TGTGCCAGCAGCCCACCGCCCAAAGCTGGGGCCAACGTCCTGACTTTC. As protein: CASSPPPKAGANVLTF. The V gene is TRBV7-3, the J gene TRBJ2-6; D is ambiguous. Trimming took off 5 bases at V and 2 bases at J, with 13 bases between the two ends. The CDR3 covers 16 residues. Germline CDR1 is SGHTA and CDR2 is FQGTGA.

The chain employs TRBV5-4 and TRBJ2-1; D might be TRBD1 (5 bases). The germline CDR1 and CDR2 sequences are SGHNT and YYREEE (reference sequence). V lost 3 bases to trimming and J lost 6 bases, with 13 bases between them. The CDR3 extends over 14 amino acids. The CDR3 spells CASSSQGIFNEQFF. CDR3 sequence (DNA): TGTGCCAGCAGCTCGCAGGGAATATTCAATGAGCAGTTCTTC.

This CDR3 reads CASSLMGLEYYEQYF. CDR3 DNA: TGTGCCAGCAGCTTAATGGGACTAGAGTACTACGAGCAGTACTTC. The chain couples TRBV7-2 to TRBJ2-7; 8 bases line up with TRBD2. CDR3 size: 15 residues. Looked up from germline, CDR1 is SGHTA and CDR2 is FQGNSA. The V and J ends lost 2 bases and 3 bases, in that order; junction bases with no gene match: 6.

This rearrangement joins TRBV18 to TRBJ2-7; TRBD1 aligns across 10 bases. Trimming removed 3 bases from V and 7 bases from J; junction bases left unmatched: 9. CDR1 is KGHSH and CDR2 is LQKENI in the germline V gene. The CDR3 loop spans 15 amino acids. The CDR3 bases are TGTGCCAGCTCACCGGGACAGGGGCAGTTTGGGGAGCAGTACTTC. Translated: CASSPGQGQFGEQYF. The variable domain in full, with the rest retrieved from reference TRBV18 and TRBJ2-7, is NAGVMQNPRHLVRRRGQEARLRCSPMKGHSHVYWYRQLPEEGLKFMVYLQKENIIDESGMPKERFSAEFPKEGPSILRIQQVVRGDSAAYFCASSPGQGQFGEQYFGPGTRLTVT.

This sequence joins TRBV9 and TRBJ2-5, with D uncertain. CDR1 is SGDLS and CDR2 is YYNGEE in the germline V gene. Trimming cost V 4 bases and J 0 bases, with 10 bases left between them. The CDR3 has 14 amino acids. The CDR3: CASSQMGNQETQYF. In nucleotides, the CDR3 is TGTGCCAGCAGCCAGATGGGGAACCAAGAGACCCAGTACTTC.

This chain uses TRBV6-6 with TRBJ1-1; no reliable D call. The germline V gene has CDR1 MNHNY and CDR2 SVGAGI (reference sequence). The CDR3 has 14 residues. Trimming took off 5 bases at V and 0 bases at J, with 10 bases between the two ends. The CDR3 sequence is CASSRDGMNTEAFF. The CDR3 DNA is TGTGCCAGCAGTCGCGACGGGATGAACACTGAAGCTTTCTTT.

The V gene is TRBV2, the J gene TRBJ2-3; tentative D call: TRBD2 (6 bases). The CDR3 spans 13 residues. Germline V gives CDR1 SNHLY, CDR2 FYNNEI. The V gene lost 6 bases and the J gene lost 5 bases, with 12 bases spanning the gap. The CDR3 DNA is TGTGCCAGCAGGTGGGACTCCGAAGATACGCAGTATTTT. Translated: CASRWDSEDTQYF.

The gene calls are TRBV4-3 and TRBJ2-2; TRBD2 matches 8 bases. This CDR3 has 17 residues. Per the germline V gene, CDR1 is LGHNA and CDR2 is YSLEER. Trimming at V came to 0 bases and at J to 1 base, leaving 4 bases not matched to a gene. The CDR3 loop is CASSQEVAGLNTGELFF. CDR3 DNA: TGCGCCAGCAGCCAAGAAGTAGCGGGGCTGAACACCGGGGAGCTGTTTTTT.

CDR3: CASSRGRLSYNEQFF. CDR3 nucleotide sequence: TGTGCCAGCAGCCGCGGGAGGCTATCCTACAATGAGCAGTTCTTC. The chain links TRBV7-2 to TRBJ2-1, with 8 nucleotides matching TRBD2. Trimming cost V 5 bases and J 1 base; bases outside gene matches: 4. The germline V gene encodes CDR1 SGHTA and CDR2 FQGNSA. CDR3 size: 15 residues.

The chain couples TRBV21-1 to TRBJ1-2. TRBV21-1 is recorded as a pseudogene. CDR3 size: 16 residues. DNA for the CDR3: TGTGCCAGCAGCAAAGGAGTGGGGGGCCTTGGGGATGGCTACACCTTC. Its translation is CASSKGVGGLGDGYTF.

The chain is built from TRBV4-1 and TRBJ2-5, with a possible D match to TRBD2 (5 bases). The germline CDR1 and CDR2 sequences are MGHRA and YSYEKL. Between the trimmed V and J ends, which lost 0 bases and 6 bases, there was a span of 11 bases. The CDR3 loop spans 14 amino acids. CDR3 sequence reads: CASSQDGGLQTQYF. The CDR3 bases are TGCGCCAGCAGCCAAGACGGCGGGCTGCAGACCCAGTACTTC.

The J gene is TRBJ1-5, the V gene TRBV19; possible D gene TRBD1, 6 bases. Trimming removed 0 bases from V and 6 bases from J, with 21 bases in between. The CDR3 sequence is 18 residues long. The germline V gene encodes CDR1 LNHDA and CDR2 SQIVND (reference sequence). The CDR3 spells CASSIDGGRGGEGQPQHF. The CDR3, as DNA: TGTGCCAGTAGTATAGATGGGGGGCGGGGAGGCGAAGGTCAGCCCCAGCATTTT.

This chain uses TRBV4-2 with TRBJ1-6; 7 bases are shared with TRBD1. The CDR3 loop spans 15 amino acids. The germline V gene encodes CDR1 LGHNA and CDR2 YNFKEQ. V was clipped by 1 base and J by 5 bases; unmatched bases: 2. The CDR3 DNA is TGTGCCAGCAGCCAAGGCCAGGGGGATAATTCACCCCTCCACTTT. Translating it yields CASSQGQGDNSPLHF.